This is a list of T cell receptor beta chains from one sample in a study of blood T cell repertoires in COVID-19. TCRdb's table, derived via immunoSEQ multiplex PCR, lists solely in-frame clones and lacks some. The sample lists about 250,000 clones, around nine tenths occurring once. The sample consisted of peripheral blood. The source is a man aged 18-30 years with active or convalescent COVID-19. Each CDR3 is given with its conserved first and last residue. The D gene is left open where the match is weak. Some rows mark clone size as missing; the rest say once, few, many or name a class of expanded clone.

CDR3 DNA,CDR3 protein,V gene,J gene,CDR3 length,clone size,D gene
TGTGCCAGCAGCTTCATTCACAGGGAAGCTTTCTTT,CASSFIHREAFF,TRBV5-8,TRBJ1-1,12,NA,NA
TGTGCCAGCAGCTTGAACACTGAAGCTTTCTTT,CASSLNTEAFF,TRBV25-1,TRBJ1-1,11,NA,NA
TGTGCCAGCAGCTCTCACCTCCTAGCGTCCCAAGAGACCCAGTACTTC,CASSSHLLASQETQYF,TRBV7-8,TRBJ2-5,16,NA,NA
TGTGCCACCAGCAGAGGTTCTAGCGGGGGTTTCACCGGGGAGCTGTTTTTT,CATSRGSSGGFTGELFF,TRBV15,TRBJ2-2,17,NA,TRBD2
TGTGCCAGCAGCCTTATGACAGATCCAACTAATGAAAAACTGTTTTTT,CASSLMTDPTNEKLFF,TRBV7-9,TRBJ1-4,16,NA,NA
TGTGCCACCAGCAGAGTAGCGGGAGGATCGTACAATGAGCAGTTCTTC,CATSRVAGGSYNEQFF,TRBV15,TRBJ2-1,16,NA,TRBD2
TGTGCCAGCGGGACAGGTTCCACCGGGGAGCTGTTTTTT,CASGTGSTGELFF,TRBV5-6,TRBJ2-2,13,NA,TRBD1
TGTGCCAGCAGTTACCAGACAGGGCGAGAGCAGTACTTC,CASSYQTGREQYF,TRBV27,TRBJ2-7,13,NA,TRBD1
TGCGCCAGCAGCTTGGGACATTGGACAGGGGGAGTGACAGATACGCAGTATTTT,CASSLGHWTGGVTDTQYF,TRBV5-1,TRBJ2-3,18,NA,TRBD1
TGTGCCAGCAGCACTTCGGGAAACTATGGCTACACCTTC,CASSTSGNYGYTF,TRBV7-2,TRBJ1-2,13,NA,NA
TGTGCCTGGGAGCGGGGGGGGAGCACAGATACGCAGTATTTT,CAWERGGSTDTQYF,TRBV30,TRBJ2-3,14,NA,TRBD2
TGTGCCAGCAGCCCGGGACAGGAGGTAAGGGCTGAGCAGTTCTTC,CASSPGQEVRAEQFF,TRBV9,TRBJ2-1,15,NA,TRBD1
TGCAGCGTTTCGGGACTCCTAATCACAGATACGCAGTATTTT,CSVSGLLITDTQYF,TRBV29-1,TRBJ2-3,14,NA,NA
TGTGCCAGCAGCCCTAGCACAGATACGCAGTATTTT,CASSPSTDTQYF,TRBV3-1/TRBV3-2,TRBJ2-3,12,NA,NA
TGTGCCAGCAGCCAGGCAACAGGGGATCAGCCCCAGCATTTT,CASSQATGDQPQHF,TRBV3-1/TRBV3-2,TRBJ1-5,14,NA,TRBD1
TGTGCCAGCAGTTCCCCCCTCAGGGCATGGAGTGGAAACACCATATATTTT,CASSSPLRAWSGNTIYF,TRBV28,TRBJ1-3,17,NA,NA
TGTGCCAGCAGCTCGGGAGGGGGCAGAACGGGGCCCTACGAGCAGTACTTC,CASSSGGGRTGPYEQYF,TRBV5-4,TRBJ2-7,17,NA,NA
TGTGCCAGCAGTTCAGGGGGCGGGGAGACCCAGTACTTC,CASSSGGGETQYF,TRBV28,TRBJ2-5,13,NA,TRBD1
TGTGCCAGCAGCGTGACAGGGGGCACTGAAGCTTTCTTT,CASSVTGGTEAFF,TRBV11-3,TRBJ1-1,13,NA,TRBD1
TGCAGTGCTAAGCGGGCGGGAGACTTC,CSAKRAGDF,TRBV20-1,TRBJ2-7,9,NA,TRBD2
TGTGCCAGCAGCCGGGGCGGGACAGGGGTCGGCTACACCTTC,CASSRGGTGVGYTF,TRBV6-5,TRBJ1-2,14,NA,TRBD1
TGTGCCAGCAGCTCCATGGGCAGCAATCAGCCCCAGCATTTT,CASSSMGSNQPQHF,TRBV5-6,TRBJ1-5,14,NA,NA
TGTGCCAGCAGCTACAGGGGGGGAAGCAATCAGCCCCAGCATTTT,CASSYRGGSNQPQHF,TRBV5-8,TRBJ1-5,15,NA,TRBD1
TGTGCCAGCAGCCCGCCCTTTCTAGCGGCGGGGGAGACCCAGTACTTC,CASSPPFLAAGETQYF,TRBV7-2,TRBJ2-5,16,NA,TRBD2
TGTGCCAGCAGCTTTGCGGGAGGGCCGACCGGGGAGCTGTTTTTT,CASSFAGGPTGELFF,TRBV5-4,TRBJ2-2,15,few,TRBD2
TGTGCCAGCAGCTTAAACAGCCTCTACAATGAGCAGTTCTTC,CASSLNSLYNEQFF,TRBV7-3,TRBJ2-1,14,once,NA
TGTGCCAGCAGCCCTACAGGGGACAGGCGCGATGAGCAGTTCTTC,CASSPTGDRRDEQFF,TRBV21-1,TRBJ2-1,15,NA,NA
TGTGCCTGGAGTGAATCGGGGAACACTGAAGCTTTCTTT,CAWSESGNTEAFF,TRBV30,TRBJ1-1,13,NA,NA
TGTGCCAGCAGTGAACTGGGGGGGGATCAGCCCCAGCATTTT,CASSELGGDQPQHF,TRBV2,TRBJ1-5,14,NA,NA
TGTGCCAGCAGTAACAGGGTGGGGTACACTGAAGCTTTCTTT,CASSNRVGYTEAFF,TRBV28,TRBJ1-1,14,few,NA
TGTGCCATCAGTGAGTCGCTAGCGAGTGGGGGAGAGACCCAGTACTTC,CAISESLASGGETQYF,TRBV10-3,TRBJ2-5,16,NA,NA
TGTGCCAGCAGAATACAGGGGAGCACTGAAGCTTTCTTT,CASRIQGSTEAFF,TRBV11-2,TRBJ1-1,13,NA,TRBD1
TGTGCCAGCAGCTTAATGACAGGTGACAATGAGCAGTTCTTC,CASSLMTGDNEQFF,TRBV7-2,TRBJ2-1,14,NA,NA
TGTGCCAGCACCGGGACTAGCGGCTGGAATGAGCAGTTCTTC,CASTGTSGWNEQFF,TRBV7-9,TRBJ2-1,14,NA,TRBD2
TGTGCCAGCAGTTTTGAGGACACCACTAATGAAAAACTGTTTTTT,CASSFEDTTNEKLFF,TRBV6-2/TRBV6-3,TRBJ1-4,15,NA,NA
TGTGCCAGCAGCTTAAGGCGGGGGGAGGCCGGGGAGCTGTTTTTT,CASSLRRGEAGELFF,TRBV7-3,TRBJ2-2,15,NA,TRBD2
TGTGCCAGCAGCGTATTGGCGGGGGGTTCACCCCTCCACTTT,CASSVLAGGSPLHF,TRBV9,TRBJ1-6,14,NA,NA
TGCGCCAGCAGCCGCCTTAGCGGGAGGGCGGATAACACCGGGGAGCTGTTTTTT,CASSRLSGRADNTGELFF,TRBV5-1,TRBJ2-2,18,NA,TRBD2
TGTGCCAGCAGCTTCCGCCGGGGAGGCGAGCAGTACTTC,CASSFRRGGEQYF,TRBV11-3,TRBJ2-7,13,NA,NA
TGTGCCACCTCCCTACAGGGGGCGGAAGAAAAACTGTTTTTT,CATSLQGAEEKLFF,TRBV19,TRBJ1-4,14,few,TRBD1
TGTGCCAGTAGTATTAGCAGGGTTGGCACTGAAGCTTTCTTT,CASSISRVGTEAFF,TRBV19,TRBJ1-1,14,NA,NA
TGTGCCAGCAGCTCCTCCAAGACGCCCGGGGTTCCCTACGAGCAGTACTTC,CASSSSKTPGVPYEQYF,TRBV27,TRBJ2-7,17,NA,NA